The 25 T cell receptor beta chains reported below all come from one sample, sequenced in a study of cytomegalovirus exposure and HLA in healthy donors. Both 60 Vbeta primers and 13 Jbeta primers went into the PCR. Here immunoSEQ multiplex PCR was the method, and the copy in TCRdb shows in-frame clones only, minus some. Its table lists some 82,000 clones. The sequenced sample was PBMCs. Source of these receptors: a woman in her thirties in good health and CMV-seronegative.

This sequence joins TRBV29-1 and TRBJ2-7; D not resolved. The length of the CDR3 is 12 residues. Trimming stripped 4 bases from V and 6 bases from J, with 13 bases between. Germline V gene lookup returns CDR1 SQVTM and CDR2 ANQGSEA. CDR3 in amino acids: CSVAGAGLEQYF. The CDR3 nucleotides are TGCAGCGTTGCAGGCGCAGGCCTCGAGCAGTACTTC.

The rearrangement uses TRBV25-1 and TRBJ1-1, with 12 bases identical to TRBD1. The CDR3 contains 16 residues. The germline V gene has CDR1 MGHDK and CDR2 SYGVNS. Trimming took 5 bases from V and 6 from J; bases not matched to a gene: 10. The CDR3 DNA sequence: TGTGCCAGCAGTCCCCGGGACAGGGGGCTGGGAGCTGAAGCTTTCTTT. Translated, it gives CASSPRDRGLGAEAFF. Drawing the rest from reference TRBV25-1 and TRBJ1-1, the complete variable domain is EADIYQTPRYLVIGTGKKITLECSQTMGHDKMYWYQQDPGMELHLIHYSYGVNSTEKGDLSSESTVSRIRTEHFPLTLESARPSHTSQYLCASSPRDRGLGAEAFFGQGTRLTVV.

V and J are TRBV18 and TRBJ2-3; D is unresolved. The CDR3 sequence is 14 residues long. CDR1 is KGHSH, CDR2 LQKENI, per germline. Trimming removed 2 bases at V and 5 bases at J, with 11 bases between. The CDR3 is CASSPIQVVDTQYF. The CDR3 DNA reads TGTGCCAGCTCACCAATCCAGGTCGTAGATACGCAGTATTTT.

The chain couples TRBV5-1 to TRBJ2-1, with D possibly TRBD2 on 6 matching bases. Germline V gene data show CDR1 as SGHRS and CDR2 as YFSETQ. Trimming stripped 6 bases from V and 9 bases from J, with 13 bases between. The CDR3 is 12 residues long. The DNA for the CDR3 is TGCGCCAGCACTAGCGACCGGATTGAGCAGTTCTTC. Residues: CASTSDRIEQFF.

V usage is TRBV6-1 and J usage is TRBJ1-1; TRBD1 might be the D (5 bases). V dropped 8 bases and J dropped 3 bases, with 16 bases sitting between them. This CDR3 spans 14 amino acids. Germline V CDR1 and CDR2: MNHNS, SASEGT. CDR3 in amino acids: CASGKAGKYTEAFF. The CDR3 coding sequence is TGTGCCAGCGGGAAGGCAGGGAAGTACACTGAAGCTTTCTTT.

V and J are TRBV2 and TRBJ1-1; possible D gene TRBD1, 6 bases. V was cut by 4 bases and J by 0 bases, with 9 bases left in between. The germline CDR1 and CDR2 sequences are SNHLY and FYNNEI. The CDR3 length is 14 residues. The CDR3 region is CASSVGHLNTEAFF. The CDR3 DNA reads as TGTGCCAGCAGTGTGGGACATTTGAACACTGAAGCTTTCTTT.

This chain uses TRBV5-1 with TRBJ2-3, with 7 bases lining up with TRBD2. In germline, CDR1 is SGHRS, CDR2 YFSETQ. CDR3 length: 13 residues. Unmatched junction bases numbered 3, after V lost 4 bases and J lost 4 bases. DNA of the CDR3: TGCGCCAGCAGCGGGGGGGGAGCAGATACGCAGTATTTT. Translated, it gives CASSGGGADTQYF. Combining the CDR3 with reference TRBV5-1 and TRBJ2-3 gives the whole variable domain KAGVTQTPRYLIKTRGQQVTLSCSPISGHRSVSWYQQTPGQGLQFLFEYFSETQRNKGNFPGRFSGRQFSNSRSEMNVSTLELGDSALYLCASSGGGADTQYFGPGTRLTVL.

The chain is built from TRBV19 and TRBJ1-1; D gene uncertain. The CDR3 spans 11 residues. V was cut by 6 bases and J by 5 bases, with 7 bases left in between. Germline values: CDR1 LNHDA, CDR2 SQIVND (reference sequence). The CDR3 sequence: CASSEDTEAFF. The CDR3 bases are TGTGCCAGTAGCGAGGATACTGAAGCTTTCTTT.

The V gene is TRBV4-2, the J gene TRBJ2-7, with D unresolved. Germline V gene lookup returns CDR1 LGHNA and CDR2 YNFKEQ. Trimming removed 2 bases from V and 0 bases from J, with 8 bases in between. This CDR3 spans 14 amino acids. This CDR3 is CASSQQSSSYEQYF. The CDR3 coding sequence is TGTGCCAGCAGCCAACAATCGAGCTCCTACGAGCAGTACTTC.

The chain recombines TRBV30 with TRBJ1-1, with D tentatively TRBD1 (5 bases). The CDR3 covers 12 residues. Trimming stripped 2 bases from V and 6 bases from J, with 10 bases between. Germline V gene data show CDR1 as GTSNPN and CDR2 as SVGIG (reference sequence). CDR3 amino acids: CAWSPQGAEAFF. The CDR3 bases are TGTGCCTGGAGTCCCCAGGGCGCTGAAGCTTTCTTT.

V gene TRBV29-1 combines with J gene TRBJ2-7; D is undetermined. There are 11 residues in the CDR3. The V gene's germline CDR1 is SQVTM and CDR2 ANQGSEA. Deletions cut 0 bases from V and 7 bases from J, with 7 bases between. For the CDR3, the DNA is TGCAGCGTTGAAGATCACTCGGAGCAGTACTTC. This gives the protein CSVEDHSEQYF.

V and J are TRBV4-1 and TRBJ1-2; tentatively, D is TRBD1 (6 bases). V was pared by 5 bases and J by 6 bases, with 10 bases between. The CDR3 is made up of 12 amino acids. CDR1 and CDR2 (germline): MGHRA, YSYEKL. CDR3: CASSVQGHGYTF. The CDR3, as DNA: TGCGCCAGCAGCGTACAGGGCCATGGCTACACCTTC.

The rearrangement joins TRBV19 to TRBJ2-2; possibly TRBD2 for D (6 bases). With 3 bases removed from V and 4 bases from J, the gap between germline ends came to 6 bases. CDR3 length: 13 residues. The germline CDR1 and CDR2 sequences are LNHDA and SQIVND (reference sequence). The CDR3 bases are TGTGCCAGTAGTATGGGAGGCACCGGGGAGCTGTTTTTT. This codes for CASSMGGTGELFF.

The chain uses TRBV29-1 and TRBJ1-1; perhaps TRBD1 as D (6 bases). The CDR3 extends over 13 amino acids. Germline CDR1 reads SQVTM; CDR2 reads ANQGSEA. Trimming took off 5 bases at V and 0 bases at J, with 10 bases between the two ends. Here the CDR3 reads CSVKDSLNTEAFF. CDR3 nucleotide sequence: TGCAGCGTTAAGGACAGTTTGAACACTGAAGCTTTCTTT.

The chain uses TRBV5-1 and TRBJ2-3, with 9 bases matching TRBD2. This CDR3 has 16 amino acids. In germline, CDR1 is SGHRS, CDR2 YFSETQ. Losses at the gene ends were 4 bases for V and 1 base for J; bases not matched to a gene: 7. The CDR3 region is CASSPEASGGTDTQYF. CDR3 in DNA: TGCGCCAGCAGCCCGGAAGCTAGCGGGGGCACAGATACGCAGTATTTT.

This sequence joins TRBV14 and TRBJ1-3, with D possibly TRBD1 on 5 matching bases. Germline V gives CDR1 SGHDN, CDR2 FVKESK. The length of the CDR3 is 15 residues. Between the trimmed V and J ends, which lost 1 base and 2 bases, there was a span of 9 bases. The CDR3 sequence is CASSQGGEAGNTIYF. CDR3 DNA sequence: TGTGCCAGCAGCCAAGGAGGGGAGGCTGGAAACACCATATATTTT. Supplemented by reference TRBV14 and TRBJ1-3, the full variable domain reads EAGVTQFPSHSVIEKGQTVTLRCDPISGHDNLYWYRRVMGKEIKFLLHFVKESKQDESGMPNNRFLAERTGGTYSTLKVQPAELEDSGVYFCASSQGGEAGNTIYFGEGSWLTVV.

The chain joins TRBV7-9 to TRBJ1-1, with TRBD1 matching over 9 bases. The CDR3 is 16 residues long. Trimming cost V 2 bases and J 2 bases; bases outside gene matches: 6. Germline V gives CDR1 SEHNR, CDR2 FQNEAQ (reference sequence). The CDR3 nucleotides are TGTGCCAGCAGCTTACCTTGGACAGGGGCCAACACTGAAGCTTTCTTT. It codes for CASSLPWTGANTEAFF.

The V and J genes are TRBV6-1 and TRBJ1-2, with TRBD1 matching 8 bases. The CDR3 totals 15 residues. Trimming removed 1 base from V and 4 bases from J; junction bases left unmatched: 5. CDR1 is MNHNS and CDR2 is SASEGT in the germline V gene. DNA for the CDR3: TGTGCCAGCAGTGAAGGGTACGGACAGGGCTATGGCTACACCTTC. Amino acid sequence: CASSEGYGQGYGYTF.

J is TRBJ2-7 and V is TRBV19, with D possibly matching TRBD1 (6 bases). Trimming cost V 5 bases and J 3 bases, with 17 bases left between them. The CDR3 consists of 15 residues. Germline CDR1 reads LNHDA; CDR2 reads SQIVND (reference sequence). As DNA, the CDR3 is TGTGCCAGTAGTCCGGTCTTAGGACAGCGCTACGAGCAGTACTTC. Its protein is CASSPVLGQRYEQYF.

This chain links TRBV4-2 with TRBJ2-2, with 13 positions matching TRBD2. In germline, CDR1 is LGHNA, CDR2 YNFKEQ. This CDR3 has 19 residues. With 1 base clipped from V and 0 bases from J, the junction kept 5 bases outside the gene matches. CDR3 in amino acids: CASSQGYGLAGANTGELFF. CDR3 bases: TGTGCCAGCAGCCAAGGCTATGGACTAGCGGGAGCGAACACCGGGGAGCTGTTTTTT.

The gene calls are TRBV4-2 and TRBJ1-2; D is ambiguous. The CDR3 runs to 14 residues. V gave up 0 bases and J gave up 8 bases, with 13 bases separating them. CDR1 is LGHNA, CDR2 YNFKEQ, per germline. Here the CDR3 DNA reads TGTGCCAGCAGCCAAGACGAGGGTAGTACGGGCTACACCTTC. Protein sequence: CASSQDEGSTGYTF.

The rearrangement uses TRBV18 and TRBJ2-1; D is possibly TRBD1 (6 bases). The germline V gene has CDR1 KGHSH and CDR2 LQKENI. This CDR3 region has 13 residues. V shed 3 bases and J shed 7 bases, with 10 bases lying between them. CDR3 nucleotide sequence: TGTGCCAGCTCACCGGGACACGAAAATGAGCAGTTCTTC. Amino acid sequence: CASSPGHENEQFF.

This chain connects TRBV5-4 to TRBJ1-2; no clear D. The CDR3 covers 14 residues. Per germline, CDR1 SGHNT and CDR2 YYREEE (reference sequence). V lost 5 bases and J lost 5, with 16 bases in between. This chain's CDR3 is CASSRGLGGYGYTF. DNA of the CDR3: TGTGCCAGCAGTCGCGGACTGGGCGGGTATGGCTACACCTTC.

The chain combines TRBV6-1 with TRBJ2-1, with 8 bases fitting TRBD2. The CDR3 loop spans 14 amino acids. CDR1 is MNHNS, CDR2 SASEGT, per germline. V was pared by 5 bases and J by 3 bases, with 3 bases of the junction left unmatched. CDR3 loop: CASSLGTSYNEQFF. In nucleotides, the CDR3 is TGTGCCAGCAGTCTAGGGACTAGCTACAATGAGCAGTTCTTC.

This chain connects TRBV4-2 to TRBJ2-7; the match to TRBD2 covers 9 bases. J gave up 3 bases and V 0 bases, and 9 bases lay outside the gene matches. CDR1 and CDR2 (germline): LGHNA, YNFKEQ. This CDR3 contains 17 residues. CDR3 DNA: TGTGCCAGCAGCCAAGAATTCGTGGCTAGCGGGGACTACGAGCAGTACTTC. Translated: CASSQEFVASGDYEQYF.